Described below is a single T cell receptor beta chain sequence and its context. Naive CD8 cells, CD45RO-negative and positively selected for CCR7, excluded terminally differentiated effector memory CD45RA+ cells. The record originates from a study of shared clonotypes between healthy human individuals. Deep-level running was used for the assay. Genomic DNA of each subset was evenly split across several immunoSEQ plates. Here immunoSEQ multiplex PCR was the method, and the copy in TCRdb shows in-frame clones only, minus some. This table holds millions of clones, just under 95% found once. The CDR3 sequence is 16 residues long. Germline CDR1 reads SGHDT; CDR2 reads YYEEEE. V gave up 4 bases and J gave up 4 bases; unmatched junction bases: 10.

This receptor was taken from a man younger than 35 in good health. Material: naive CD8+ T cells sorted from blood. The chain is built from TRBV5-6 and TRBJ2-7, with 11 bases that match TRBD1. As DNA, the CDR3 is TGTGCCAGCAGCCCTCAGCCGGGACAGGGGGGTTACGAGCAGTACTTC. This gives the protein CASSPQPGQGGYEQYF.